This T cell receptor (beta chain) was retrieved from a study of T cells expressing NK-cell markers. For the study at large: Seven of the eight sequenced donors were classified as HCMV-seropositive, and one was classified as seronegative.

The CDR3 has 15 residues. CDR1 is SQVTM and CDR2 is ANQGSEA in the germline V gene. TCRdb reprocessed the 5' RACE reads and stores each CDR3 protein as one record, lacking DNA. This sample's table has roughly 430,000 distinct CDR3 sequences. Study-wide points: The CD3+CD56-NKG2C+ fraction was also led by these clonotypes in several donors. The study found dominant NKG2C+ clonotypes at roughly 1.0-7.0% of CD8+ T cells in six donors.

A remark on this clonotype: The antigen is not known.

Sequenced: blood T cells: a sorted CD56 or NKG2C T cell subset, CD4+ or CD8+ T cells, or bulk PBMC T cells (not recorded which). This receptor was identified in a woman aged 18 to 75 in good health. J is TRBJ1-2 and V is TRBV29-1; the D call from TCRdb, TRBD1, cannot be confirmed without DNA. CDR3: CSSGIGQGTNYGYTF. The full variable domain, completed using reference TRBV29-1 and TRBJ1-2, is SAVISQKPSRDICQRGTSLTIQCQVDSQVTMMFWYRQQPGQSLTLIATANQGSEATYESGFVIDKFPISRPNLTFSTLTVSNMSPEDSSIYLCSSGIGQGTNYGYTFGSGTRLTVV.